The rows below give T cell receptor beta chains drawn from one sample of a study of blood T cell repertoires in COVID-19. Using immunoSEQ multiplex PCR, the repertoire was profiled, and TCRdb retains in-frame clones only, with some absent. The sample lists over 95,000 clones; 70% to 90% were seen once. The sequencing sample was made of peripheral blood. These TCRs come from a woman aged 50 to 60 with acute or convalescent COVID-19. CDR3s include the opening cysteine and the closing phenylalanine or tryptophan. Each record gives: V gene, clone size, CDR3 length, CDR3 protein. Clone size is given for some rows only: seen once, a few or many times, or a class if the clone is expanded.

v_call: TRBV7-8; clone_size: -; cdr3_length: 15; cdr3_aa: CASSPWPTGEIEAFF
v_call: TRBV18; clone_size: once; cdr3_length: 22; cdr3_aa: CASSPRQFAPGPNPTSGNTIYF
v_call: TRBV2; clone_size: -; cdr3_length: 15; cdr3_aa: CASSGQGRMFDEQFF
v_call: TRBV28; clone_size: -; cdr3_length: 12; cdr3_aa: CASSLGRQMQHF
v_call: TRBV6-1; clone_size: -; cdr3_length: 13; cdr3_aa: CASSEEGKYGYTF
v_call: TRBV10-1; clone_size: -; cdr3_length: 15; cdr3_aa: CASSENTGGLETQYF
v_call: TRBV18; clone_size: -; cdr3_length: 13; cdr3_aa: CASSPGQEAEAFF
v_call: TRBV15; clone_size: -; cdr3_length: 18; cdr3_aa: CATSRAKGGDIAKNIQYF
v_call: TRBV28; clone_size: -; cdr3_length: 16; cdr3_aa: CASSLPGTHSNQPQHF
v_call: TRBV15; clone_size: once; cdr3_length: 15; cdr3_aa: CATSRGTSGEETQYF
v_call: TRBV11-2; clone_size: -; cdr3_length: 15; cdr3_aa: CASSRQTFSYNEQFF
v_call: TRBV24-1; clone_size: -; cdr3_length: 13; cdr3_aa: CATSDLRGSEAFF
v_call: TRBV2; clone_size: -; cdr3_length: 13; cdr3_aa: CAKSREINYGYTF
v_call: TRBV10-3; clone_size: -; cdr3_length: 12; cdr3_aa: CATAAGFYEQYF
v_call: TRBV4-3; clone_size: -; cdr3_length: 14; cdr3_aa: CASSQDWGGYEQYF
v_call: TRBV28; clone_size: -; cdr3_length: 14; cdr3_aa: CASSWIQGNQPQHF